The next 29 T cell receptor beta chains were all read from a single sample in a study of CD8 T cells in Susac syndrome. It was with random hexamers that about 0.45 to 1 ug RNA was reverse transcribed. TCRdb re-derived calls from the immunoSEQ multiplex PCR reads in MiXCR, one entry per CDR3 protein. This sample has roughly 200,000 distinct CDR3 sequences, with just under 95% found just once. The sample consisted of CD4+ T cells from PBMCs. These TCRs come from a human donor with multiple sclerosis.

The chain links TRBV11-2 to TRBJ2-1; TRBD1 might be the D (7 bases). With 0 bases removed from V and 7 bases from J, the gap between germline ends came to 13 bases. The CDR3 has 15 residues. Germline V CDR1 and CDR2: SGHAT, FQNNGV. CDR3 in amino acids: CASSLDGGQPNEQFF. CDR3 DNA sequence: TGTGCCAGCAGCTTAGACGGGGGACAGCCGAATGAGCAGTTCTTC.

The chain carries TRBV24-1 and TRBJ2-1; D gene ambiguous. CDR3 length: 11 amino acids. CDR1 and CDR2 (germline): KGHDR, SFDVKD. The ends were cut back, 2 bases at V and 12 bases at J, with 7 bases in the middle. DNA of the CDR3: TGTGCCACCAGTGATTCTGTGGGGCAGTTCTTC. As protein: CATSDSVGQFF.

The CDR3 coding sequence is TGTGCCAGCAGTTTAGCCAGGCGCACAGATACGCAGTATTTT. Translation gives CASSLARRTDTQYF. The V call is TRBV28, the J call TRBJ2-3; D remains unclear. This CDR3 contains 14 residues. The germline V gene encodes CDR1 MDHEN and CDR2 SYDVKM. Trimming removed 2 bases from V and 1 base from J, with 7 bases in between.

The chain recombines TRBV9 with TRBJ1-2; D possibly corresponds to TRBD1 (6 bases). This CDR3 contains 14 residues. Germline V gives CDR1 SGDLS, CDR2 YYNGEE. V was clipped by 3 bases and J by 2 bases, with 11 bases between them. Here the CDR3 DNA reads TGTGCCAGCAGCGCCGGGGGCCAGAACTATGGCTACACCTTC. The encoded protein is CASSAGGQNYGYTF.

The chain is built from TRBV29-1 and TRBJ1-1; 10 bases are shared with TRBD1. Trimming at V came to 6 bases and at J to 4 bases, leaving 5 bases not matched to a gene. From germline, CDR1 is SQVTM and CDR2 ANQGSEA. The CDR3 runs 13 residues. CDR3 sequence: CSVDRTGGTEAFF. DNA for the CDR3: TGCAGCGTAGATCGGACAGGGGGCACTGAAGCTTTCTTT.

The chain combines TRBV27 with TRBJ1-5, with TRBD1 identical over 8 bases. This CDR3 is built from 15 residues. The junction had 2 bases not matched to a gene; V was cut back by 2 bases and J by 2 bases. Germline V lookup: CDR1 MNHEY, CDR2 SMNVEV (reference sequence). For the CDR3, the DNA is TGTGCCAGCAGTTTAAAACAGGGGGGCAATCAGCCCCAGCATTTT. As protein: CASSLKQGGNQPQHF.

The chain combines TRBV7-9 with TRBJ1-1; D remains unclear. V dropped 4 bases and J dropped 1 base, with 7 bases sitting between them. The germline CDR1 and CDR2 sequences are SEHNR and FQNEAQ (reference sequence). The CDR3 extends over 13 amino acids. In nucleotides, the CDR3 is TGTGCCAGCAGCTGGCCAAAGAACACTGAAGCTTTCTTT. It codes for CASSWPKNTEAFF.

The chain has TRBV27 and TRBJ2-7; 8 bases line up with TRBD1. The junction had 9 bases not matched to a gene; V was cut back by 3 bases and J by 2 bases. The germline gives CDR1 MNHEY, CDR2 SMNVEV (reference sequence). This CDR3 contains 16 residues. The chain's CDR3 is CASSFPRTGSTYEQYF. The CDR3 DNA reads TGTGCCAGCAGTTTCCCTCGGACAGGGAGTACCTACGAGCAGTACTTC.

V gene TRBV29-1 combines with J gene TRBJ1-1; D ambiguous. The CDR3 is 13 residues long. From germline, CDR1 is SQVTM and CDR2 ANQGSEA. The ends were cut back, 0 bases at V and 4 bases at J, with 9 bases in the middle. The CDR3 reads CSVEDQRSTEAFF. CDR3 DNA sequence: TGCAGCGTTGAAGATCAACGGTCCACTGAAGCTTTCTTT.

J is TRBJ2-1 and V is TRBV1; no DNA check was done on the table's D call, TRBD1. TRBV1 is classified as a pseudogene. The CDR3 extends over 11 amino acids. The CDR3 spells CTSSLSAPQFF. CDR3 nucleotide sequence: TGCACCAGCAGCCTTTCGGCCCCGCAGTTCTTC.

V usage is TRBV4-1 and J usage is TRBJ2-3; TRBD2 aligns across 10 bases. Germline values: CDR1 MGHRA, CDR2 YSYEKL. J was trimmed by 1 base and V by 0 bases; bases with no gene match: 13. There are 20 residues in the CDR3. CDR3 amino acids: CASSQDVASGGPGGTDTQYF. Here the CDR3 DNA reads TGCGCCAGCAGCCAAGATGTAGCTAGCGGGGGCCCGGGGGGCACAGATACGCAGTATTTT.

This sequence joins TRBV29-1 and TRBJ1-1, with D uncertain. The CDR3 has 12 residues. Germline CDR1 SQVTM, CDR2 ANQGSEA. The V end lost 2 bases, the J end lost 4 bases, and 8 bases lay between the germline ends. CDR3 in amino acids: CSVEIQTTEAFF. The CDR3 DNA follows: TGCAGCGTTGAAATCCAGACCACTGAAGCTTTCTTT. The full variable domain, completed using reference TRBV29-1 and TRBJ1-1, is SAVISQKPSRDICQRGTSLTIQCQVDSQVTMMFWYRQQPGQSLTLIATANQGSEATYESGFVIDKFPISRPNLTFSTLTVSNMSPEDSSIYLCSVEIQTTEAFFGQGTRLTVV.

This chain connects TRBV30 to TRBJ1-2, with no clear D. Germline V gene lookup returns CDR1 GTSNPN and CDR2 SVGIG (reference sequence). CDR3 length: 14 amino acids. Trimming left V 0 bases short and J 8 bases short, with 16 bases between. CDR3 loop: CAWSVSETGRGYTF. The CDR3, as DNA: TGTGCCTGGAGTGTATCGGAAACCGGCCGGGGCTACACCTTC.

V usage is TRBV19 and J usage is TRBJ1-2, with a possible D match to TRBD1 (5 bases). The CDR3 runs to 11 residues. Germline V gives CDR1 LNHDA, CDR2 SQIVND (reference sequence). Trimming cost V 9 bases and J 8 bases, with 13 bases left between them. CDR3 loop: CASQDSPGYTF. For the CDR3, the DNA is TGTGCCAGCCAAGACAGTCCGGGCTACACCTTC. Full variable domain (rest looked up from reference TRBV19 and TRBJ1-2): DGGITQSPKYLFRKEGQNVTLSCEQNLNHDAMYWYRQDPGQGLRLIYYSQIVNDFQKGDIAEGYSVSREKKESFPLTVTSAQKNPTAFYLCASQDSPGYTFGSGTRLTVV.

The genes are TRBV10-3 and TRBJ2-1; TRBD2 might be the D (6 bases). Trimming removed 5 bases at V and 6 bases at J, with 8 bases between. The CDR3 covers 12 residues. Germline V lookup: CDR1 ENHRY, CDR2 SYGVKD. The CDR3: CAISRAGNEQFF. Written as DNA, the CDR3 is TGTGCCATCAGTAGAGCGGGCAATGAGCAGTTCTTC.

Concerning this clonotype itself: One junction end disagrees with the germline gene, perhaps due to a read error. The chain has TRBV5-1 and TRBJ1-2; tentatively, D is TRBD1 (5 bases). This CDR3 has 14 amino acids. Germline CDR1 reads SGHRS; CDR2 reads YFSETQ. The DNA of the CDR3 is TGCGCCAGCAGCTTAGGGCAGGGAGTAGATGGCCACACCTTC. Translated, it gives CASSLGQGVDGHTF.

The chain is built from TRBV7-8 and TRBJ1-6; 10 nucleotides align to TRBD1. Germline CDR1 is SGHVS and CDR2 is FQNEAQ. V shed 5 bases and J 14 bases; nucleotides not matched to a gene: 9. The CDR3 runs to 14 residues. As DNA, the CDR3 is TGTGCCAGCAGCCTCCGGGACAGGGGATGGGCCCTCCACTTT. As protein: CASSLRDRGWALHF.

This chain joins TRBV12-3 or TRBV12-4 and TRBJ1-5; weak D call: TRBD1 (5 bases). There are 16 residues in the CDR3. V was shortened by 4 bases and J by 9 bases, with 22 bases between the two germline ends. The CDR3 region has the DNA TGTGCCAGCAGTTCGACAGAGGGTTCGGGCTCAGGGCCCCAGCATTTT. Translated, it gives CASSSTEGSGSGPQHF.

This chain joins TRBV28 and TRBJ1-6; D possibly corresponds to TRBD1 (6 bases). Germline V gene data show CDR1 as MDHEN and CDR2 as SYDVKM. V lost 5 bases to trimming and J lost 7 bases, with 18 bases between them. The CDR3 totals 16 residues. The CDR3 region has the DNA TGTGCCAGCAGTACGCCACAGACAGGTTTAAATTCACCCCTCCACTTT. Translated: CASSTPQTGLNSPLHF.

The chain combines TRBV20-1 with TRBJ2-1, with TRBD2 matching 8 bases. Losses at the gene ends were 3 bases for V and 7 bases for J; bases not matched to a gene: 8. The CDR3 runs 14 residues. Looked up from germline, CDR1 is DFQATT and CDR2 is SNEGSKA (reference sequence). CDR3 protein: CSASDGGAANEQFF. The CDR3 DNA follows: TGCAGTGCTAGTGACGGGGGGGCCGCGAATGAGCAGTTCTTC.

This clonotype was found once. The CDR3, as DNA: TGTGCCAGCAGCTTAAGTCGCTGGAACACTGAAGCTTTCTTT. It encodes CASSLSRWNTEAFF. The rearrangement uses TRBV7-2 and TRBJ1-1; D not certain. The germline V gene encodes CDR1 SGHTA and CDR2 FQGNSA. The CDR3 contains 14 residues. Trimming stripped 2 bases from V and 1 base from J, with 8 bases between.

Here the CDR3 DNA reads TGTGCCAGCAGCGAGAGTGGACTGCTCTCGAACACCGGGGAGCTGTTTTTT. The encoded protein is CASSESGLLSNTGELFF. This sequence joins TRBV7-2 and TRBJ2-2; possible D gene TRBD2, 5 bases. Germline loops: CDR1 SGHTA, CDR2 FQGNSA. V was cut by 5 bases and J by 0 bases, with 16 bases left in between. CDR3 length: 17 amino acids.

The chain joins TRBV5-1 to TRBJ1-4; D unclear. The germline gives CDR1 SGHRS, CDR2 YFSETQ. The CDR3 sequence is 14 residues long. Trimming cost V 1 base and J 4 bases, with 8 bases left between them. This chain's CDR3 is CASSLSGSNEKLFF. The CDR3 DNA sequence: TGCGCCAGCAGCTTGTCTGGCAGTAATGAAAAACTGTTTTTT.

The rearrangement uses TRBV3-1 and TRBJ2-3; D is unclear. V gave up 4 bases and J gave up 4 bases, with 12 bases separating them. Germline V gene lookup returns CDR1 LGHDT and CDR2 YNNKEL (reference sequence). This CDR3 is built from 14 residues. CDR3 DNA sequence: TGTGCCAGCAGCCCGTGGACCCCGGCAGATACGCAGTATTTT. Translation gives CASSPWTPADTQYF.

V gene TRBV7-2 combines with J gene TRBJ2-4, with D unresolved. Germline CDR1 is SGHTA and CDR2 is FQGNSA. The V end was cut by 1 base, the J end by 5 bases, with 12 bases between. The CDR3 length is 15 residues. DNA for the CDR3: TGTGCCAGCAGCTTAGGACACCGTAGCCAAAACATTCAGTACTTC. Amino acid sequence: CASSLGHRSQNIQYF. Full variable domain (remainder filled in from reference TRBV7-2 and TRBJ2-4): GAGVSQSPSNKVTEKGKDVELRCDPISGHTALYWYRQSLGQGLEFLIYFQGNSAPDKSGLPSDRFSAERTGGSVSTLTIQRTQQEDSAVYLCASSLGHRSQNIQYFGAGTRLSVL.

DNA of the CDR3: TGTGCCAGCAGCGAGGGACTAGCGGGGTGGTATGAGCAGTTCTTC. Translating gives CASSEGLAGWYEQFF. The chain has TRBV9 and TRBJ2-1; 13 bases align to TRBD2. Germline values: CDR1 SGDLS, CDR2 YYNGEE. With V trimmed by 3 bases and J by 8 bases, 5 bases remained unmatched. This CDR3 region has 15 residues. The full variable domain, its missing parts supplied by reference TRBV9 and TRBJ2-1, is DSGVTQTPKHLITATGQRVTLRCSPRSGDLSVYWYQQSLDQGLQFLIQYYNGEERAKGNILERFSAQQFPDLHSELNLSSLELGDSALYFCASSEGLAGWYEQFFGPGTRLTVL.

This chain links TRBV13 with TRBJ2-3; D might be TRBD1 (5 bases). Deletions cut 3 bases from V and 6 bases from J, with 13 bases between. CDR1 PRHDT and CDR2 FYEKMQ come from the germline V gene (reference sequence). This CDR3 has 14 amino acids. The chain's CDR3 is CASSFRGSRDTQYF. The CDR3 DNA follows: TGTGCCAGCAGCTTTAGGGGATCAAGGGATACGCAGTATTTT.

V usage is TRBV27 and J usage is TRBJ2-1; TRBD1 agrees at 11 bases. J gave up 5 bases and V 6 bases, and 3 bases lay outside the gene matches. The CDR3 sequence is 14 residues long. The germline V gene has CDR1 MNHEY and CDR2 SMNVEV (reference sequence). Written as DNA, the CDR3 is TGTGCCAGCAGAGGACAGGGGGCCCACAATGAGCAGTTCTTC. Its protein product is CASRGQGAHNEQFF.

The chain employs TRBV12-5 and TRBJ1-6; D is uncertain. The CDR3 loop spans 17 amino acids. V lost 6 bases and J lost 0, with 15 bases in between. Germline V gives CDR1 LGHNT, CDR2 FRNRAP. The CDR3 DNA follows: TGTGCTAGTGGATCGATGGTTAGGAGCTCCTATAATTCACCCCTCCACTTT. Protein product: CASGSMVRSSYNSPLHF. The entire variable domain, with the rest obtained from reference TRBV12-5 and TRBJ1-6, is as follows: DARVTQTPRHKVTEMGQEVTMRCQPILGHNTVFWYRQTMMQGLELLAYFRNRAPLDDSGMPKDRFSAEMPDATLATLKIQPSEPRDSAVYFCASGSMVRSSYNSPLHFGNGTRLTVT.